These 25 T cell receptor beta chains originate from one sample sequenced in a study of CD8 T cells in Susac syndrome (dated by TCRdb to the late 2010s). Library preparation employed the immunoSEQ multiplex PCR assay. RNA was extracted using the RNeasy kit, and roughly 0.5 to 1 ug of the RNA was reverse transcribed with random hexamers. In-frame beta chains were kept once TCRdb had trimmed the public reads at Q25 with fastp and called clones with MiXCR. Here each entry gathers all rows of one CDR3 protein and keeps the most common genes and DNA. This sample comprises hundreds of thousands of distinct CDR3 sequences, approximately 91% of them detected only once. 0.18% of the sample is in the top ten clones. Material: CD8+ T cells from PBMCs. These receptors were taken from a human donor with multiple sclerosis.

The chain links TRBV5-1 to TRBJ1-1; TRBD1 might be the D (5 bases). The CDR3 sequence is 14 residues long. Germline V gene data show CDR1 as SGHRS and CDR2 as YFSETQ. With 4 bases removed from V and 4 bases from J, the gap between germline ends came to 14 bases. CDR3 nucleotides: TGCGCCAGCAGCCCCCCGCTGGGGACCACTGAAGCTTTCTTT. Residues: CASSPPLGTTEAFF.

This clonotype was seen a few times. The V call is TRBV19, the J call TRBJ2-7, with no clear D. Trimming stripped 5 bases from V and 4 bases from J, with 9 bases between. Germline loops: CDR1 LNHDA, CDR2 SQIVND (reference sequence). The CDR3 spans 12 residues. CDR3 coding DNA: TGTGCCAGTAGTTCCAACAGTTACGAGCAGTACTTC. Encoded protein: CASSSNSYEQYF.

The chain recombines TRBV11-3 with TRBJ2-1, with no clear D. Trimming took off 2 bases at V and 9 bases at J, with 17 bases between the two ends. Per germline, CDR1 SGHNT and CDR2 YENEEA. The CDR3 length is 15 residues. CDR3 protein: CASSLSATPRSEQFF. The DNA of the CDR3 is TGTGCCAGCAGCTTAAGCGCGACCCCGCGTAGTGAGCAGTTCTTC.

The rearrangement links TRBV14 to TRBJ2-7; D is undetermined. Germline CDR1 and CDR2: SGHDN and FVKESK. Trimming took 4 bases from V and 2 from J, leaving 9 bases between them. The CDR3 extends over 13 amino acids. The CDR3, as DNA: TGTGCCAGCAGCCCGCACTTGACCTACGAGCAGTACTTC. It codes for CASSPHLTYEQYF.

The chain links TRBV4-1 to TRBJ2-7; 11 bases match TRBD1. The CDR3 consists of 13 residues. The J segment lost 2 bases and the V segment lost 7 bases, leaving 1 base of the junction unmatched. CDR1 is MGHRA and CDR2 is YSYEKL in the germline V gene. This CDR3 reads CASKGQGAYEQYF. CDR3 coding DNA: TGCGCCAGCAAGGGACAGGGGGCCTACGAGCAGTACTTC.

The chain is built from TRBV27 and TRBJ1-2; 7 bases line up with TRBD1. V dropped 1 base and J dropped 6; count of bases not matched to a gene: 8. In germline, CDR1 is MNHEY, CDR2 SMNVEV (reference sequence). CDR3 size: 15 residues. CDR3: CASSLYEGAGDGYTF. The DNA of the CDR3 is TGTGCCAGCAGTTTATATGAGGGGGCGGGGGATGGCTACACCTTC.

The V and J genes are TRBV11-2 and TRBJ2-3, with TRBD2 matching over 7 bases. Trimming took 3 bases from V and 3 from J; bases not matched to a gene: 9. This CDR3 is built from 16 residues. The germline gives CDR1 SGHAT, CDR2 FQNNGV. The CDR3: CASSFRGRARTDTQYF. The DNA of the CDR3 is TGTGCCAGCAGCTTCCGTGGGAGGGCCCGGACAGATACGCAGTATTTT.

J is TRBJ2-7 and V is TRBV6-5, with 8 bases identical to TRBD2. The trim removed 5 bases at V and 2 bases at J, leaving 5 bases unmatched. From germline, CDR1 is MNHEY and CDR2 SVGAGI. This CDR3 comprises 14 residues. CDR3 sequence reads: CASSPGLVAYEQYF. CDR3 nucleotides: TGTGCCAGCAGTCCGGGACTAGTCGCCTACGAGCAGTACTTC.

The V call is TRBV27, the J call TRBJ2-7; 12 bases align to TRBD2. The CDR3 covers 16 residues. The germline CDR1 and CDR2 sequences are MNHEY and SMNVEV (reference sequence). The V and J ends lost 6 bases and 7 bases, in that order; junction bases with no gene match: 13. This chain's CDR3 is CASSSSPLAGGGEQYF. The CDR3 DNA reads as TGTGCCAGCAGCAGCTCTCCCCTAGCGGGAGGGGGTGAGCAGTACTTC.

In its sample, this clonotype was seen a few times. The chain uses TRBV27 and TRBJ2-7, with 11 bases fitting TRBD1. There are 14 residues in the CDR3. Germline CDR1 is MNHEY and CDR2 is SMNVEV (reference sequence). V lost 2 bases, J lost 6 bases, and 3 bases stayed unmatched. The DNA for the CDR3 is TGTGCCAGCAGTTTAGGACAGGGGGCAGTCGAGCAGTACTTC. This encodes CASSLGQGAVEQYF.

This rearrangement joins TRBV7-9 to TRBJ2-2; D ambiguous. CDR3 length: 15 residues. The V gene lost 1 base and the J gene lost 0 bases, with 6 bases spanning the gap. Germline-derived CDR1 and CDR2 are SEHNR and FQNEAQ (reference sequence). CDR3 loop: CASSLGRTNTGELFF. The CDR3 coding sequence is TGTGCCAGCAGCTTAGGCCGAACGAACACCGGGGAGCTGTTTTTT.

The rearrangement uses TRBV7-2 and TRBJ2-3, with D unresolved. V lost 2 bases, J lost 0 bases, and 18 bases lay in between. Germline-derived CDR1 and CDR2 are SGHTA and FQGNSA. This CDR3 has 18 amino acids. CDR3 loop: CASSLLQLFRLSTDTQYF. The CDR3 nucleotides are TGTGCCAGCAGCTTATTACAGTTATTCCGACTTAGCACAGATACGCAGTATTTT.

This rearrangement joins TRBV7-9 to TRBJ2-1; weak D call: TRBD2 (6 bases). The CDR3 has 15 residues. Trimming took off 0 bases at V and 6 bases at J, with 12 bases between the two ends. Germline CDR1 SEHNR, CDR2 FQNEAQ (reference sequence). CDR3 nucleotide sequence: TGTGCCAGCAGCTTAGCCCAACTAGCTGCCAATGAGCAGTTCTTC. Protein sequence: CASSLAQLAANEQFF.

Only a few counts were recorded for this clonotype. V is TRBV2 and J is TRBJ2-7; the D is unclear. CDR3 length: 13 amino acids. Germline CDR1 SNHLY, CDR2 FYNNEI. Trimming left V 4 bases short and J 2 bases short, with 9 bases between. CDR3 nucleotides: TGTGCCAGCAGTGTCCGGCCCCCCTACGAGCAGTACTTC. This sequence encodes CASSVRPPYEQYF.

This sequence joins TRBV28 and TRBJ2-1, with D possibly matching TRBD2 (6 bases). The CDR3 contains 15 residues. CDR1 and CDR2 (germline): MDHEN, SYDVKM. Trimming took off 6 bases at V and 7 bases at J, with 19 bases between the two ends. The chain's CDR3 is CASRQTSILSNEQFF. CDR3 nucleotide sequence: TGTGCCAGCAGGCAGACTAGTATTCTGTCAAATGAGCAGTTCTTC.

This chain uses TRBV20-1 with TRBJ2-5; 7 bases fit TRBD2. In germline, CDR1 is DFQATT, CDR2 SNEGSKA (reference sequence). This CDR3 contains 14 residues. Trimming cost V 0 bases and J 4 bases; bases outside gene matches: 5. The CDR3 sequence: CSARDWGGRETQYF. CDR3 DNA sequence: TGCAGTGCTAGAGATTGGGGGGGGAGAGAGACCCAGTACTTC.

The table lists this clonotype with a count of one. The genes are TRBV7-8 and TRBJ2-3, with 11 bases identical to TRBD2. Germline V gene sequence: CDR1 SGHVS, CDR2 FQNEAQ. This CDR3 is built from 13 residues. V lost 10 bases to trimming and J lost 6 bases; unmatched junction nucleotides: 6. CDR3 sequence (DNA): TGTGCCATCTCTAGCGGGGGGTCCGATACGCAGTATTTT. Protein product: CAISSGGSDTQYF.

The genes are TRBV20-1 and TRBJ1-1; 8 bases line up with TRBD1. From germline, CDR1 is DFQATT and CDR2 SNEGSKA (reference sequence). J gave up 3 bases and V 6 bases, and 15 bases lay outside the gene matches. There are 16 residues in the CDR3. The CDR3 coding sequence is TGCAGTGCCGGGAACGACAGGGGAGGTTGGGACACTGAAGCTTTCTTT. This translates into CSAGNDRGGWDTEAFF.

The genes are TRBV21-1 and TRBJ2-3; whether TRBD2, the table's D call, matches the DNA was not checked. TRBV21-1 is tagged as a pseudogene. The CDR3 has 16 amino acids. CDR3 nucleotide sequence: TGTGCCAGCAGCAAAGAAGCGGAGGACAGCACAGATACGCAGTATTTT. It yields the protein CASSKEAEDSTDTQYF.

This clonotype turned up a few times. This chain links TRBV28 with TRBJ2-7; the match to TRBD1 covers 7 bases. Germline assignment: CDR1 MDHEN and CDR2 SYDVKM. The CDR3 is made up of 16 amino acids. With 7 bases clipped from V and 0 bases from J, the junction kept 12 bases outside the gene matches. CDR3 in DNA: TGTGCCAGCACCAATATAGACAGGGCACACTCCTACGAGCAGTACTTC. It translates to CASTNIDRAHSYEQYF.

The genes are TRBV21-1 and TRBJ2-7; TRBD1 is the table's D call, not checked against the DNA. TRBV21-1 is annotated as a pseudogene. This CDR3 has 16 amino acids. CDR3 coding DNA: TGTGCCAGCAGCCCCAAGGACAGGGCGGGCTCCTACGAGCAGTACTTC. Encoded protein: CASSPKDRAGSYEQYF.

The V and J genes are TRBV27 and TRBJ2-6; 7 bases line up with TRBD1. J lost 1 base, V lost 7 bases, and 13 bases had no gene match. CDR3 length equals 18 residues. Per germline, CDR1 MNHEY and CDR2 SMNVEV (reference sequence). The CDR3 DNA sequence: TGTGCCAGCACGGGCTGGGACAGCGACAGTTCTGGGGCCAACGTCCTGACTTTC. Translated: CASTGWDSDSSGANVLTF.

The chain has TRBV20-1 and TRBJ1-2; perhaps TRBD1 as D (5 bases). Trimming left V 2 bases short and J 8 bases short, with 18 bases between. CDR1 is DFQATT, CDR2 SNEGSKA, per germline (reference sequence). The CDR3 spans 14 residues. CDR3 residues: CSARSYVGEDGYTF. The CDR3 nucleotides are TGCAGTGCTAGATCATATGTAGGGGAAGACGGCTACACCTTC.

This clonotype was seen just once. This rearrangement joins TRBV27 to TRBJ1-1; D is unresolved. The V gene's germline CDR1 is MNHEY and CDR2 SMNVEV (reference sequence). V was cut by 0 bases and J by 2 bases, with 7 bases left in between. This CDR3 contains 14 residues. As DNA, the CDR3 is TGTGCCAGCAGTTTATCGCCCGATAACACTGAAGCTTTCTTT. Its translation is CASSLSPDNTEAFF.

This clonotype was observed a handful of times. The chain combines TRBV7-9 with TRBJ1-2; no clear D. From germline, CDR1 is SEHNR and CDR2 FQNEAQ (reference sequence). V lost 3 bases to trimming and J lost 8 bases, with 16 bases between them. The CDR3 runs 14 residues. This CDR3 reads CASSFTSLSRGYTF. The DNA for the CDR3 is TGTGCCAGCAGCTTTACTTCTTTATCGCGCGGCTACACCTTC. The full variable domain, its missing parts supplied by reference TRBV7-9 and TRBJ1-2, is DTGVSQNPRHKITKRGQNVTFRCDPISEHNRLYWYRQTLGQGPEFLTYFQNEAQLEKSRLLSDRFSAERPKGSFSTLEIQRTEQGDSAMYLCASSFTSLSRGYTFGSGTRLTVV.